This T cell receptor (beta chain) was observed in a study of blood T cell repertoires in COVID-19. This clone was recorded only once. Per the study methods: Nucleated cell number was recorded as an estimate derived from reference gene primer amplification. The table came from immunoSEQ multiplex PCR; TCRdb's copy has only in-frame clones and leaves some out. The V and J calls and the clone size are those of that table, but D and trimming were determined from the DNA. The table shows around 200,000 clones, with approximately 88% occurring only once. Material for sequencing was peripheral blood. This clonotype was obtained from a woman aged 40-49 years with COVID-19, enrolled during active disease.

Here the CDR3 reads CASSISGGASFNNEQFF. The CDR3 bases are TGTGCCAGTAGTATTTCGGGGGGGGCTAGTTTTAACAATGAGCAGTTCTTC. V and J are TRBV19 and TRBJ2-1; 8 nucleotides match TRBD2. V lost 3 bases to trimming and J lost 5 bases; unmatched junction nucleotides: 12. The V gene's germline CDR1 is LNHDA and CDR2 SQIVND (reference sequence). The CDR3 sequence is 17 residues long. Full variable domain (remainder filled in from reference TRBV19 and TRBJ2-1): DGGITQSPKYLFRKEGQNVTLSCEQNLNHDAMYWYRQDPGQGLRLIYYSQIVNDFQKGDIAEGYSVSREKKESFPLTVTSAQKNPTAFYLCASSISGGASFNNEQFFGPGTRLTVL.